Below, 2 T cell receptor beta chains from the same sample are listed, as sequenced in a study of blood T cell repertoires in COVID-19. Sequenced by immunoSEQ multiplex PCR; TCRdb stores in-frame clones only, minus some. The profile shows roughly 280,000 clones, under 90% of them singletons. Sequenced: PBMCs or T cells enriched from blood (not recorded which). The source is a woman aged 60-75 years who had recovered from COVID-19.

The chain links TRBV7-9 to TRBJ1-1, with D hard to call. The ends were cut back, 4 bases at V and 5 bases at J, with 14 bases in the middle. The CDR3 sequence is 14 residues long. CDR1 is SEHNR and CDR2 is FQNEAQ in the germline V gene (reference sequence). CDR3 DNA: TGTGCCAGCAGCTCGTACGGGGTAAGGACTGAAGCTTTCTTT. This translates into CASSSYGVRTEAFF. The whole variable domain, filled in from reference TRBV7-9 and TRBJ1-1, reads DTGVSQNPRHKITKRGQNVTFRCDPISEHNRLYWYRQTLGQGPEFLTYFQNEAQLEKSRLLSDRFSAERPKGSFSTLEIQRTEQGDSAMYLCASSSYGVRTEAFFGQGTRLTVV.

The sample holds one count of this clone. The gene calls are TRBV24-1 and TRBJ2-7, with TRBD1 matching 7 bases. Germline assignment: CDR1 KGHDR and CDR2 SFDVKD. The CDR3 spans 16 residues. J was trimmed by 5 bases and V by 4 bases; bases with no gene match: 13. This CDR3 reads CATSEARDSGTHEQYF. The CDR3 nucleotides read TGTGCCACCAGTGAGGCCCGGGACAGCGGTACCCACGAGCAGTACTTC.